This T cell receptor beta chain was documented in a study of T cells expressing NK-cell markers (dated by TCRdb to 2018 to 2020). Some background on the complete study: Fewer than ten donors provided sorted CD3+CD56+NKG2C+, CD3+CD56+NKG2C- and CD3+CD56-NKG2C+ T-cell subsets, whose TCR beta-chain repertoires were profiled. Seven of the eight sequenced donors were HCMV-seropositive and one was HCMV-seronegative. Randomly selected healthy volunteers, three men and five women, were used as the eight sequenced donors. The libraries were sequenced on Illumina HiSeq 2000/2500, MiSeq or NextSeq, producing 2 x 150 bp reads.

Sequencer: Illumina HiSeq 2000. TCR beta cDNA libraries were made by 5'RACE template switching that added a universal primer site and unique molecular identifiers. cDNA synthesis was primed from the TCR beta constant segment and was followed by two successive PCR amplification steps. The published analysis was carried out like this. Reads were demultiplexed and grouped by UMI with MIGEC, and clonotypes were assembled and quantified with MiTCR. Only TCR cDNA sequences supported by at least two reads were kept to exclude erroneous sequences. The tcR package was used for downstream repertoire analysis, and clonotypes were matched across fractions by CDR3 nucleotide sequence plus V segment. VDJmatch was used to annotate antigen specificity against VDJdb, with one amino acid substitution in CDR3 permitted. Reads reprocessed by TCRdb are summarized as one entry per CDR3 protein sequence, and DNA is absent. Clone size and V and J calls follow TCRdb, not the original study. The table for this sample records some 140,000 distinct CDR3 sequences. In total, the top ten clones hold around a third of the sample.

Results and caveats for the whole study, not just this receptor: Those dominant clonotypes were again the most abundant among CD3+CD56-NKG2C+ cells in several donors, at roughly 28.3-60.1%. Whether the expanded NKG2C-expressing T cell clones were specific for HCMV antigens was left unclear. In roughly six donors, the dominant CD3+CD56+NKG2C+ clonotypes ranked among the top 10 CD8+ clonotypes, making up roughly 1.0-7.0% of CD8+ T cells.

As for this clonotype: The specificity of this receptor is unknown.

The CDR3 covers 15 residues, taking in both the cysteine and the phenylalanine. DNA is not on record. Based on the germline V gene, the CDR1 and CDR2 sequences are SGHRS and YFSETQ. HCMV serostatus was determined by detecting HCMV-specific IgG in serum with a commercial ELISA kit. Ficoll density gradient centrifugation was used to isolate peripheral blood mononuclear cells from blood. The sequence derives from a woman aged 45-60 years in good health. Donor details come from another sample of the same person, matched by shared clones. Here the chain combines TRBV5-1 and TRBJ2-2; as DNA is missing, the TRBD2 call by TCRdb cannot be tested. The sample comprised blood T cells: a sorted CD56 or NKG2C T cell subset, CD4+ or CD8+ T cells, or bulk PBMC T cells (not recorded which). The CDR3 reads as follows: CASSLREGRPGELFF.